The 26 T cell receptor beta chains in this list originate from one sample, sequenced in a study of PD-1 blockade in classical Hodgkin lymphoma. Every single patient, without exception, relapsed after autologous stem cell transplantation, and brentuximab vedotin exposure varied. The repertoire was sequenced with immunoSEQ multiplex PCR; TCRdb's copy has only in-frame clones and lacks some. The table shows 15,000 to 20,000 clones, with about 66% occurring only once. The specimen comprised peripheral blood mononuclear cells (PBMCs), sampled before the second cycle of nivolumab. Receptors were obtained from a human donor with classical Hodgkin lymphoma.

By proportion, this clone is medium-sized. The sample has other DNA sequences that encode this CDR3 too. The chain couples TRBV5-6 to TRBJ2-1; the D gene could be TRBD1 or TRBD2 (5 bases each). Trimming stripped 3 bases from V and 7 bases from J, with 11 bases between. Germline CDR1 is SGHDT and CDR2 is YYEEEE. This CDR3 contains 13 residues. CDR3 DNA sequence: TGTGCCAGCAGCTGGGGGACGGTAAATGAGCAGTTCTTC. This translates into CASSWGTVNEQFF.

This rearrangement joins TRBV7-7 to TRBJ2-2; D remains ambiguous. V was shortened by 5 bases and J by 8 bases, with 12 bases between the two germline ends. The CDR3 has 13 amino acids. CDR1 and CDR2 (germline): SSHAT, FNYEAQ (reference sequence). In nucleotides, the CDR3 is TGTGCCAGCAGCCCGATTGGGTGGGGGGAGCTGTTTTTT. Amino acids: CASSPIGWGELFF.

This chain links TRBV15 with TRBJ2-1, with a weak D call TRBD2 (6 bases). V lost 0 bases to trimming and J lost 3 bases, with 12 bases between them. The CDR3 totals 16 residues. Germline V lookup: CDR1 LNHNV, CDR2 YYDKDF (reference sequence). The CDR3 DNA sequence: TGTGCCACCAGCAGAGATCCGGGAGTAGACTACAATGAGCAGTTCTTC. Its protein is CATSRDPGVDYNEQFF.

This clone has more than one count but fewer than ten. This CDR3 reads CSAGTGAQPQHF. CDR3 in DNA: TGCAGCGCCGGGACAGGAGCGCAGCCCCAGCATTTT. The chain is built from TRBV29-1 and TRBJ1-5, with 8 bases matching TRBD1. V was clipped by 7 bases and J by 7 bases; unmatched bases: 6. The CDR3 covers 12 residues. Germline V gene data show CDR1 as SQVTM and CDR2 as ANQGSEA.

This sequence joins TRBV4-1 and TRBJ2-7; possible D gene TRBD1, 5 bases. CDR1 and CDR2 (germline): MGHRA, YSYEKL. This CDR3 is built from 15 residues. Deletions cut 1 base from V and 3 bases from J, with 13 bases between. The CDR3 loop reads CASSQGAQGIYEQYF. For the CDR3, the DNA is TGCGCCAGCAGCCAAGGCGCGCAGGGAATCTACGAGCAGTACTTC.

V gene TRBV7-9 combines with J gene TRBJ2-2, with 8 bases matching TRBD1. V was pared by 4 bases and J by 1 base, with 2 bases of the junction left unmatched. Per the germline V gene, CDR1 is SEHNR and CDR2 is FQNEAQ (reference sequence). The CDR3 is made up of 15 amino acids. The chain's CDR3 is CASSSGQGNTGELFF. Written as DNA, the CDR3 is TGTGCCAGCAGCTCAGGACAGGGGAACACCGGGGAGCTGTTTTTT.

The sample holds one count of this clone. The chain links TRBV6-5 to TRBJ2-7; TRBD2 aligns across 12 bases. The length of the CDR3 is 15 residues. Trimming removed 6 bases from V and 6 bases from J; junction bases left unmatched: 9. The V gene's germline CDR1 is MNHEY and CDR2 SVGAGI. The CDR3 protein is CASRPPGLAGGEQYF. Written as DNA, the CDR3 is TGTGCCAGCAGGCCTCCGGGACTAGCGGGTGGCGAGCAGTACTTC.

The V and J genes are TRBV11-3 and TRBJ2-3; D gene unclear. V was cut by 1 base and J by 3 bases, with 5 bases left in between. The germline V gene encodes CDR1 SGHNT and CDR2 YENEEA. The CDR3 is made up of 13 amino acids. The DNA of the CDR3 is TGTGCCAGCAGCTTAGTACCAACAGATACGCAGTATTTT. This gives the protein CASSLVPTDTQYF.

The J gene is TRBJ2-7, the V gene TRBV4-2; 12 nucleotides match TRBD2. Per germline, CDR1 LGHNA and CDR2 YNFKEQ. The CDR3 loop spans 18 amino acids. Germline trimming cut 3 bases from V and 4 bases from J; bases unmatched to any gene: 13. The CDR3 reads CASSQRASGRASSYEQYF. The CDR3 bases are TGTGCCAGCAGCCAGCGGGCTAGCGGGAGGGCCTCGTCGTACGAGCAGTACTTC.

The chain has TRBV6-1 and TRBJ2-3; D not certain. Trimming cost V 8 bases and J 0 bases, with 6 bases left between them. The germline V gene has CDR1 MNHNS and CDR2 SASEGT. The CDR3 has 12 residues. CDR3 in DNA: TGTGCCAGCGGGCGGAGCACAGATACGCAGTATTTT. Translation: CASGRSTDTQYF.

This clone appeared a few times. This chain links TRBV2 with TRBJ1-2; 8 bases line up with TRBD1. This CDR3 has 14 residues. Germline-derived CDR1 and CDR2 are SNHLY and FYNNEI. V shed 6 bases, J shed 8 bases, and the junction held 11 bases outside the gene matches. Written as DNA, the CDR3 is TGTGCCAGCAGCCCCCTGGGACAGGTCGGAGGCTACACCTTC. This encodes CASSPLGQVGGYTF.

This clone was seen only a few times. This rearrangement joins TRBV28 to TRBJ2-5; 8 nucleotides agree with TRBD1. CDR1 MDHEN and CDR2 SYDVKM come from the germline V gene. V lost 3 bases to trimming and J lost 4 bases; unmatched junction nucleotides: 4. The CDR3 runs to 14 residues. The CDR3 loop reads CASSFPGGGETQYF. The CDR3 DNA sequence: TGTGCCAGCAGTTTCCCAGGGGGCGGAGAGACCCAGTACTTC. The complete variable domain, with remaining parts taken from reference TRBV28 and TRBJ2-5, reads DVKVTQSSRYLVKRTGEKVFLECVQDMDHENMFWYRQDPGLGLRLIYFSYDVKMKEKGDIPEGYSVSREKKERFSLILESASTNQTSMYLCASSFPGGGETQYFGPGTRLLVL.

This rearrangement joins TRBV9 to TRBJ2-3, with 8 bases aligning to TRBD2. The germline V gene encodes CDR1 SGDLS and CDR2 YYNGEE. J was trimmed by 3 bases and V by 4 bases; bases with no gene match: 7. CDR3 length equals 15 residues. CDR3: CASSFSGRVTDTQYF. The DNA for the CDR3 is TGTGCCAGCAGCTTCAGCGGGAGAGTAACAGATACGCAGTATTTT.

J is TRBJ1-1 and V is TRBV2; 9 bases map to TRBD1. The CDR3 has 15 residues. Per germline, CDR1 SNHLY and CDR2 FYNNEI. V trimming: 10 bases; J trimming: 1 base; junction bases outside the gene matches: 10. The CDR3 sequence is CANLLWTGENTEAFF. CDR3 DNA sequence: TGTGCCAACCTACTATGGACAGGGGAGAACACTGAAGCTTTCTTT.

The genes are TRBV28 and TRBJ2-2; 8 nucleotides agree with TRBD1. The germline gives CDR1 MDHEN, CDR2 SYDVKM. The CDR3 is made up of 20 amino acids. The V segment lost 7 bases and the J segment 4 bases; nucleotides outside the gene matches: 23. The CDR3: CASNFNGQGAYLSPTGELFF. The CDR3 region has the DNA TGTGCCAGCAATTTTAATGGGCAGGGGGCCTACCTCAGCCCCACCGGGGAGCTGTTTTTT.

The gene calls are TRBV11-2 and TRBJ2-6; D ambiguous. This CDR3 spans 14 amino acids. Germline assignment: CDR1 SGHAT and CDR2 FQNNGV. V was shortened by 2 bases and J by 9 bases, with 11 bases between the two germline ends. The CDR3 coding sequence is TGTGCCAGCAGCTTACCTAGGGTTGGCAACGTCCTGACTTTC. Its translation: CASSLPRVGNVLTF.

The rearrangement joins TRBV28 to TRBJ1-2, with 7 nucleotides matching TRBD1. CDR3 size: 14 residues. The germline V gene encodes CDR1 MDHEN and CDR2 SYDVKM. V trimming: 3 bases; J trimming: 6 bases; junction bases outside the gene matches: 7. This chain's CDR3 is CASSFPGQGDGYTF. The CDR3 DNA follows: TGTGCCAGCAGTTTCCCCGGGCAGGGGGATGGCTACACCTTC.

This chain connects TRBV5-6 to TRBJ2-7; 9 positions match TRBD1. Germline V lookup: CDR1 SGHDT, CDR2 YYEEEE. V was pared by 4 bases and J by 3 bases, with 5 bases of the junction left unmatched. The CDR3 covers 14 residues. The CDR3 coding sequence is TGTGCCAGCAGCGTGACAGGGGGTTTCTACGAGCAGTACTTC. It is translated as CASSVTGGFYEQYF.

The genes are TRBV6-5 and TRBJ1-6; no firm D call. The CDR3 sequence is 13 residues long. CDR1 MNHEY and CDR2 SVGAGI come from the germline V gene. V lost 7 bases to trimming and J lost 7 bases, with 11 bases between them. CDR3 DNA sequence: TGTGCCAGCACCGCCTACGAGAATTCACCCCTCCACTTT. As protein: CASTAYENSPLHF.

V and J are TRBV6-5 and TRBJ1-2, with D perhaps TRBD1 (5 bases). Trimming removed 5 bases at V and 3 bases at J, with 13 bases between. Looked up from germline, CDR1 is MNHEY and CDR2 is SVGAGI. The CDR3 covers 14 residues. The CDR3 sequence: CASSRKGPYYGYTF. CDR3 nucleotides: TGTGCCAGCAGTCGCAAGGGACCGTACTATGGCTACACCTTC.

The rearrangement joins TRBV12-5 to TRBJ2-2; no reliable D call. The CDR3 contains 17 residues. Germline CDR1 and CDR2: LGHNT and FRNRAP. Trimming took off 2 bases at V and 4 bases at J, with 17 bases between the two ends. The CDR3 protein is CASGLTTVARPTGELFF. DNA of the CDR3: TGTGCTAGTGGTTTGACCACCGTGGCTCGTCCCACCGGGGAGCTGTTTTTT.

The CDR3 spells CASRIGLAGDQETQYF. For the CDR3, the DNA is TGTGCCAGCAGAATCGGACTAGCGGGCGACCAAGAGACCCAGTACTTC. The rearrangement links TRBV2 to TRBJ2-5, with TRBD2 matching over 11 bases. CDR3 size: 16 residues. The germline CDR1 and CDR2 sequences are SNHLY and FYNNEI. V lost 6 bases, J lost 0 bases, and 6 bases stayed unmatched.

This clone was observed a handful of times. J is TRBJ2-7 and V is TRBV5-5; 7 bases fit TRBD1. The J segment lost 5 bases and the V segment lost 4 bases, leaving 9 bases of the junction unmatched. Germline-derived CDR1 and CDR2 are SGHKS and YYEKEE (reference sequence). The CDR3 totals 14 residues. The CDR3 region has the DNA TGTGCCAGCAGCCCGGCGCAGGGGGACCACGAGCAGTACTTC. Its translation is CASSPAQGDHEQYF.

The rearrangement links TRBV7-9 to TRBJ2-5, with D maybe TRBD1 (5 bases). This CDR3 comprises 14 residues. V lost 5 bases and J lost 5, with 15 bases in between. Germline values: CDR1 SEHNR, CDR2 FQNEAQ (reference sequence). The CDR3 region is CASSPPRAGETQYF. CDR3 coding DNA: TGTGCCAGCAGCCCCCCCCGAGCAGGGGAGACCCAGTACTTC.

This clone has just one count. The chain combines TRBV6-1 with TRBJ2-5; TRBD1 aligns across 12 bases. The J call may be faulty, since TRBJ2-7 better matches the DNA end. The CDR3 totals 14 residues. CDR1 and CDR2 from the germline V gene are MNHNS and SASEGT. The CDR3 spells CASTWDRGLGEQYF. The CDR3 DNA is TGTGCCAGCACCTGGGACAGGGGGCTGGGCGAGCAGTACTTC.

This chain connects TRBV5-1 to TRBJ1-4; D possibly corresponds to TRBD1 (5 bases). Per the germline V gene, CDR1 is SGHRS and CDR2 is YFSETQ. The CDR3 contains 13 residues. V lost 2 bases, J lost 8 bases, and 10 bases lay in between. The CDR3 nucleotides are TGCGCCAGCAGCTTCGGGACCGGAGAAAAACTGTTTTTT. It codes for CASSFGTGEKLFF.